The table lists the clone carrying this T cell receptor (beta chain) with a few counts. As processed by the authors: Quantification of nucleated cells was approximated via reference gene primer amplification. Produced via immunoSEQ multiplex PCR; TCRdb's table is partial and in-frame only. The DNA was the basis for D and trimming; V, J and clone size are from that table. The repertoire has approximately 310,000 clones, about 85% of them found once; the top ten carry about 1.9%. Germline V gene lookup returns CDR1 GTSNPN and CDR2 SVGIG (reference sequence). Germline trimming cut 2 bases from V and 8 bases from J; bases unmatched to any gene: 9. This CDR3 contains 14 residues. The sample is drawn from a study of blood T cell repertoires in COVID-19.

The sample was PBMCs or T cells enriched from blood (not recorded which). The TCR originated in a woman in her 30s who had been exposed to COVID-19. The chain joins TRBV30 to TRBJ1-2; 9 nucleotides align to TRBD1. CDR3 nucleotide sequence: TGTGCCTGGAGTCCCGACAGGGGGATTTGGGGCTACACCTTC. Protein: CAWSPDRGIWGYTF.